This TCR beta chain was found in a study of cytomegalovirus exposure and HLA in healthy donors. CDR3 length: 14 amino acids. Looked up from germline, CDR1 is SGHVS and CDR2 is FQNEAQ. Researchers ran the PCR with 60 Vbeta and 13 Jbeta primers. Assay: immunoSEQ multiplex PCR; the TCRdb copy retains only in-frame clones and omits some. The repertoire has roughly 170,000 clones, 81% of them found once; the top ten carry about 2.3%. Study-wide results and caveats: It was reported that the classifier diagnosed cytomegalovirus status with high specificity and sensitivity in both the original and validation cohorts. In a later analysis, an Asian-associated ancestry cluster reportedly showed fewer N-insertions than the roughly 700-donor mean.

This clone was counted between two and nine times. Its antigen remains unknown. One end of the junction fails to match germline, which may point to a read error. This chain uses TRBV7-8 with TRBJ2-3; the D gene is possibly TRBD1 (5 bases). Input material: PBMCs. The sequence came from a woman in her thirties in good health and CMV-seronegative. CDR3: CASTLLGLADTQYF. Here the CDR3 DNA reads TGTGCCAGCACCTTACTGGGGCTGGCTGATACGCAGTATTTT.